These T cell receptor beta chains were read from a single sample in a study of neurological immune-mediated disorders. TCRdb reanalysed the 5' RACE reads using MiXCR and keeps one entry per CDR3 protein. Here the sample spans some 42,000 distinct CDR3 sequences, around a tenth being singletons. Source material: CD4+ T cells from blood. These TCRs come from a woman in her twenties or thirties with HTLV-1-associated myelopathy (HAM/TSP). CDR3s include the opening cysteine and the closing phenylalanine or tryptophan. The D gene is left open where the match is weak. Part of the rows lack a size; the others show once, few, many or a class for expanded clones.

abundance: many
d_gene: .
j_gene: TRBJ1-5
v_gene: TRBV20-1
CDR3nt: TGCAGTGCTAAAGGCGGGAATCAGCCCCAGCATTTT
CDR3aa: CSAKGGNQPQHF

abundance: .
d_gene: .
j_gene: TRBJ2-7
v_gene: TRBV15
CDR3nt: TGTGCCACCAGCAGAGAGTCGGGACCATACGAGCAGTACTTC
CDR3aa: CATSRESGPYEQYF

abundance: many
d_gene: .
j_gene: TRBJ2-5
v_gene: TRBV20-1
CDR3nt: TGCAGTGCTAGAGATAGAGCCCAGAGCCCTCAAGAGACCCAGTACTTC
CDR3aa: CSARDRAQSPQETQYF

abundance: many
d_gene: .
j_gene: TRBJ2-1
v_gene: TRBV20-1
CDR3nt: TGCAGTGCTAAGGGACGGGTCAGTGAGCAGTTCTTC
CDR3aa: CSAKGRVSEQFF

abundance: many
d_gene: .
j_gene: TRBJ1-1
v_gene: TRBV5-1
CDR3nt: TGCGCCAGCAGCTTGGTTGTGAACACTGAAGCTTTCTTT
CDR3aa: CASSLVVNTEAFF

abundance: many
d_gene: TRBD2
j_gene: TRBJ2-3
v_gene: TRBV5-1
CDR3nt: TGCGCCAGCAGCTTTACAGCGGGGAGCACAGATACGCAGTATTTT
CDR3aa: CASSFTAGSTDTQYF

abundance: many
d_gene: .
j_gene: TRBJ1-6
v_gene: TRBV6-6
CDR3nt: TGTGCCAGCAGTTATGACACACGGGATTCACCCCTCCACTTT
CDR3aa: CASSYDTRDSPLHF

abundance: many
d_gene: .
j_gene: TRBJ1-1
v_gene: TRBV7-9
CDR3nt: TGTGCCAGCAGCTTAGATCTTCGACAGCGCCCAGGAGGCACTGAAGCTTTCTTT
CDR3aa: CASSLDLRQRPGGTEAFF

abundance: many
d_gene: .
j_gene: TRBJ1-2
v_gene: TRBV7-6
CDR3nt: TGTGCCAGCAGCTCAACAGGGCTCTATGGCTACACCTTC
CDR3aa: CASSSTGLYGYTF

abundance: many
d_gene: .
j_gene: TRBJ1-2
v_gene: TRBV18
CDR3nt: TGTGCCAGCTCACCAAGTGCAGGGCCTACTAACTATGGCTACACCTTC
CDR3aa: CASSPSAGPTNYGYTF

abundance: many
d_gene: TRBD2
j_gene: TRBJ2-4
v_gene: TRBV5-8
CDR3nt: TGTGCCAGCAGCTTGGAGCCTAGCGGCGCCAAAAACATTCAGTACTTC
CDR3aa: CASSLEPSGAKNIQYF

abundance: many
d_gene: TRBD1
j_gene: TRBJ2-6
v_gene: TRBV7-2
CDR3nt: TGTGCCAGCAGCGCCCGGGACAGGGCAGCCGGGGCCAACGTCCTGACTTTC
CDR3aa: CASSARDRAAGANVLTF

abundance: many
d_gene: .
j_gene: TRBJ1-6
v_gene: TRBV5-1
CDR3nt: TGCGCCAGCAGCCCGTCGACAGGTTATAATTCACCCCTCCACTTT
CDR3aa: CASSPSTGYNSPLHF

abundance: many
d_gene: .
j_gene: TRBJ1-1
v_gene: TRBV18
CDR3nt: TGTGCCAGCTCACCACAGGGGAGGAACACTGAAGCTTTCTTT
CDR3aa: CASSPQGRNTEAFF

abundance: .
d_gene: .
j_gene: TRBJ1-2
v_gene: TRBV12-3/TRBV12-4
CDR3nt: TGTGCCAGCAGTTTTCTGTCATCAGGTGGAGTACGGGGCTACACCTTC
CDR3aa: CASSFLSSGGVRGYTF

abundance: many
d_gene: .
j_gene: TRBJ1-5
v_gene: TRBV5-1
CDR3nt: TGCGCCAGCGGGGTGTGGGCAGGGAGGAGCAATCAGCCCCAGCATTTT
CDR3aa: CASGVWAGRSNQPQHF

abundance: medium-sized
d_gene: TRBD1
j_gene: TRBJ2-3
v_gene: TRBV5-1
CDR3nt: TGCGCCAGCAGCCAGGACGGGACAGGGCCCCCTACAGATACGCAGTATTTT
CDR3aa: CASSQDGTGPPTDTQYF

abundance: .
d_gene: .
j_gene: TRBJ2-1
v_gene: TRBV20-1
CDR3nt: TGCAGTCCACTCCAGGGATCTGAGAAGTTCTTC
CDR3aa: CSPLQGSEKFF

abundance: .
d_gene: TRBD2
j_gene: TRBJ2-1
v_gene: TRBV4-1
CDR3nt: TGCGCCAGCAGCCTACTTGGGGGGGTGGGAGGCTACAATGAGCAGTTCTTC
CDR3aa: CASSLLGGVGGYNEQFF

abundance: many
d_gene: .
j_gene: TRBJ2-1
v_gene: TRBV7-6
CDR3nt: TGTGCCAGCAGCCCTAAGAGGGGAGCAAGCTCCTACAATGAGCAGTTCTTC
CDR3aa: CASSPKRGASSYNEQFF

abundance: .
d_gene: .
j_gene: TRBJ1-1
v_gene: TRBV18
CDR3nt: TGTGCCAGCTTACCACTGGAAATTAACACTGAAGCTTTCTTT
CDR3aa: CASLPLEINTEAFF

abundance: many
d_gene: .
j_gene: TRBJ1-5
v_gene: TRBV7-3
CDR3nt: TGTGCCAGCAGCTTAAGACCGGGGGGCTCCCGCCCTCAGCCCCAGCATTTT
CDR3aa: CASSLRPGGSRPQPQHF

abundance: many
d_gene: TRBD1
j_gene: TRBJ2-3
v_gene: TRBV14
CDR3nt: TGTGCCAGCAGCCAATACCGGGACAGGATATTGGATACGCAGTATTTT
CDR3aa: CASSQYRDRILDTQYF

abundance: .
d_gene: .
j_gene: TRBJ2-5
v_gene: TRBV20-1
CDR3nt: TGCAGTGCTAGTCGCCCGGAGGACCAAGAGACCCAGTACTTC
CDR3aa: CSASRPEDQETQYF

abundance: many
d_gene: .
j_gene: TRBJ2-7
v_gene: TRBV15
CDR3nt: TGTGCCACCAGCAGGGACATCTCCTACGAGCAGTACTTC
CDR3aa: CATSRDISYEQYF

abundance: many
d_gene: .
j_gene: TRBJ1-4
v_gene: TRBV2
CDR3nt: TGTGCCAGCACCGCGGGAGACAGCAAAAATGAAAAACTGTTTTTT
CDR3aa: CASTAGDSKNEKLFF

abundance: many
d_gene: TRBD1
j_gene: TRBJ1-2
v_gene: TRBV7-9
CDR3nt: TGTGCCAGCAGCCTCAGACAGGGTGCCTCTGGTAACGTGGCCGGATATGGCTACACCTTC
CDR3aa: CASSLRQGASGNVAGYGYTF

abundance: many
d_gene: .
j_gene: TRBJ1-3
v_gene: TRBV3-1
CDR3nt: TGTGCCAGCAGCCAAATCTTATACTCAAAGGTCTCTGGAAACACCATATATTTT
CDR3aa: CASSQILYSKVSGNTIYF

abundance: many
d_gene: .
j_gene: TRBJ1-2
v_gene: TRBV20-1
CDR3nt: TGCAGTGCTAGAGTCACACATACAGGGAACTATGGCTACACCTTC
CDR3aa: CSARVTHTGNYGYTF

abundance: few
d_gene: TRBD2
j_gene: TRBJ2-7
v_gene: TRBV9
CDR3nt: TGTGCCAACAGCGTAGGGAGCGGGGGGCCCTACGAGCAGTACTTC
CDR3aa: CANSVGSGGPYEQYF

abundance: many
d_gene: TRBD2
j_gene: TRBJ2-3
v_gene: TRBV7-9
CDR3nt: TGTGCCAGCAGCCCTAGGCCGGGACTAGCGGGGGGGATCACAGATACGCAGTATTTT
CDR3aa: CASSPRPGLAGGITDTQYF

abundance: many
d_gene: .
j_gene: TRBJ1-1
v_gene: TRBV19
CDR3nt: TGTGCCAGTTCATCAATCGTATGGGACACTGAAGCTTTCTTT
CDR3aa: CASSSIVWDTEAFF

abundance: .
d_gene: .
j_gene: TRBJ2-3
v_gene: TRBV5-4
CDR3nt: TGTGCAAGCAGATTGTGGTCGTCAGATACGCAGTATTTT
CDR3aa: CASRLWSSDTQYF

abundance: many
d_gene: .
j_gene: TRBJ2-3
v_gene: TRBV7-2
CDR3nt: TGTGCCAGCAGCTTTACTACGTTAAGCACAGATACGCAGTATTTT
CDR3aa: CASSFTTLSTDTQYF

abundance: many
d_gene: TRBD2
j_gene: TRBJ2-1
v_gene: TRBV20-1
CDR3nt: TGCAGTGCTCCAGCGGGGGGCCGTTACAATGAGCAGTTCTTC
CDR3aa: CSAPAGGRYNEQFF

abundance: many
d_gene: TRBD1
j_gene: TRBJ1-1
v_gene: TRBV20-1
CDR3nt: TGCAGTGCTAGACAGGGGGCTGAAGCTTTCTTT
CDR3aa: CSARQGAEAFF

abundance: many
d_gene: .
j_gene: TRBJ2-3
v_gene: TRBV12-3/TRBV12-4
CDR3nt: TGTGCCAGCAGTTTCCACAGGCGAGCAGATACGCAGTATTTT
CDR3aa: CASSFHRRADTQYF

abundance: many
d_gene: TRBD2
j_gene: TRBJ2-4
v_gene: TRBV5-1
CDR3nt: TGCGCCAGCAGCTCGACTAGCGGGGGTAACATTCAGTACTTC
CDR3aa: CASSSTSGGNIQYF

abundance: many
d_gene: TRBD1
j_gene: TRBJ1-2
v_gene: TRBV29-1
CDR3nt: TGCAGCGTTGATACAGGGGTCTATGGCTACACCTTC
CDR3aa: CSVDTGVYGYTF

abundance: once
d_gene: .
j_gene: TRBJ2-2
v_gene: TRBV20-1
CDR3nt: TGCAGTGCCCCGGTCCTGACAGACTCCGGGGAGCTCTTATTT
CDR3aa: CSAPVLTDSGELLF

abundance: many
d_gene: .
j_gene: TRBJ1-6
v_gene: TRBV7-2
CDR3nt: TGTGCCAGCAGCTTAGACGGGAATTCACCCCTCCACTTT
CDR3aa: CASSLDGNSPLHF

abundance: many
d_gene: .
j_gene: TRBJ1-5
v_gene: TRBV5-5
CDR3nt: TGTGCCAGCAGCTGGGGGACGGATGATCCCCAGCATTTT
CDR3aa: CASSWGTDDPQHF

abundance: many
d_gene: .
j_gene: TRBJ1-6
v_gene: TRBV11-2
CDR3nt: TGTGCCAGCAGCTTTGCGGACAGAAGTTCACCCCTCCACTTT
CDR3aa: CASSFADRSSPLHF

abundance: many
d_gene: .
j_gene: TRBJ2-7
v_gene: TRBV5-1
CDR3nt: TGCGCCAGCAGCTTGGGACAGCCGGCCCTCTACGAGCAGTACTTC
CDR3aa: CASSLGQPALYEQYF

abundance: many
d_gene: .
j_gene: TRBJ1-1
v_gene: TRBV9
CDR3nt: TGTGCCAGCAGCCAGAGGGACACTGAAGCTTTCTTT
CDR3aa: CASSQRDTEAFF

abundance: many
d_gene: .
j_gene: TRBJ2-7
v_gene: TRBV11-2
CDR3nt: TGTGCCAGCAGCCGTTCCCACGAGCAGTACTTC
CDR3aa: CASSRSHEQYF

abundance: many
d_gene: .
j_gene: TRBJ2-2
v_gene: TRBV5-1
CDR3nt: TGCGCCAGCAGCTTGGACCCGGGAAACACCGGGGAGCTGTTTTTT
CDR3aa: CASSLDPGNTGELFF

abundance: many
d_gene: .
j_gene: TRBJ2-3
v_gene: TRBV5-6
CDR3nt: TGTGCCAGCAGCTGGGGTCCTCCCGGGGTGACAGATACGCAGTATTTT
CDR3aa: CASSWGPPGVTDTQYF

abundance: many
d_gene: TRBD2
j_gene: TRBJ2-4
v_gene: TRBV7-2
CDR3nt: TGTGCCAGCAGCTTAGCGCCCTCGGGGGGGGCGGCCAAAAACATTCAGTACTTC
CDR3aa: CASSLAPSGGAAKNIQYF

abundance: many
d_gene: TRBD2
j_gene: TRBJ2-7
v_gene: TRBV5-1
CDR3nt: TGCGCCAGCAGCTTGCGGGGGGGAGGCTACGAGCAGTACTTC
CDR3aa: CASSLRGGGYEQYF

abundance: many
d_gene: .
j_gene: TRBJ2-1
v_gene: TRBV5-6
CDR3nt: TGTGCCAGCAGCCCTGTGGGCAGGGGAAATGAGCAGTTCTTC
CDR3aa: CASSPVGRGNEQFF

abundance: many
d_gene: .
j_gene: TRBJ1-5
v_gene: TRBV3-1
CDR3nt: TGTGCCAGCAGCCAGGGGGTAAGAACTCAGCCCCAGCATTTT
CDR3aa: CASSQGVRTQPQHF

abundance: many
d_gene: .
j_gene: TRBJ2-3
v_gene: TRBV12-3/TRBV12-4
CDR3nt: TGTGCCAGCAGTTTTGATCGAGATACGCAGTATTTT
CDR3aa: CASSFDRDTQYF

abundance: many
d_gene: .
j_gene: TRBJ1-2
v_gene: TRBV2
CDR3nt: TGTGCCAGCAGTGAAGGGTCTTCGGGAACAGGGTACTATGGCTACACCTTC
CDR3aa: CASSEGSSGTGYYGYTF

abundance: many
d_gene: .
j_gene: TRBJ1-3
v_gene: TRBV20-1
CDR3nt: TGCAGTGCGCAGCAGGGTTCCTCTGGAAACACCATATATTTT
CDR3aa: CSAQQGSSGNTIYF

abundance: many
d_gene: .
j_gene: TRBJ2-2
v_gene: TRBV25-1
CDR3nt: TGTGCCAGCAGTGAACCCGGACGGCTCCGGGAGCTGTTTTTT
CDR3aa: CASSEPGRLRELFF

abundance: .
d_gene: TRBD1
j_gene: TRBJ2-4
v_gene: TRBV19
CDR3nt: TGTGCCAGTAGTACAACCATGGGGGGACAGGGGATGGCCAAAAACATTCAGTACTTC
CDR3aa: CASSTTMGGQGMAKNIQYF